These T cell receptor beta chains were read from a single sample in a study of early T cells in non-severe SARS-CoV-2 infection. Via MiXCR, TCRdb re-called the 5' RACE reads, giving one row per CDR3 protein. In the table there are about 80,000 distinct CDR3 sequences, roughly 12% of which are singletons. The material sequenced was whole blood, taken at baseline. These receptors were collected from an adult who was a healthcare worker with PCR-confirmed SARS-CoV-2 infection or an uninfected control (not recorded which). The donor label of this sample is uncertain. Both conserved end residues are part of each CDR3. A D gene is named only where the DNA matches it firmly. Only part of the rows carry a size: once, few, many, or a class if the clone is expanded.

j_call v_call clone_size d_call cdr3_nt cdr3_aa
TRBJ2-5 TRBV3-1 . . TGTGCCAGCAGCCAAGTGGGTATGCAAGAGACCCAGTACTTC CASSQVGMQETQYF
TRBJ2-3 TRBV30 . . TGTGCCTGGGGGAGCGGCTCTAGCACAGATACGCAGTATTTT CAWGSGSSTDTQYF
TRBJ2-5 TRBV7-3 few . TGTGCCAGCAGCTTACCGGGAGCGGAGACCCAGTACTTC CASSLPGAETQYF
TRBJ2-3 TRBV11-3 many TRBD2 TGTGCCAGCAGCCCAGGACTAGCGGGGGGAAGCACAGATACGCAGTATTTT CASSPGLAGGSTDTQYF
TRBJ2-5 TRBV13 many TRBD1 TGTGCCAGCGGACCAGGGGGCGAGGAGACCCAGTACTTC CASGPGGEETQYF
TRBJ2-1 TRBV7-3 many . TGTGCCAGCAGCTTATCAGGGGGACTCTACAATGAGCAGTTCTTC CASSLSGGLYNEQFF
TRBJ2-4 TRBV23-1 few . TGCGCCAGCAGTCGTCAGGGAGCCAAAAACATTCAGTACTTC CASSRQGAKNIQYF
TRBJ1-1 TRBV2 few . TGTGCCAGCAGCCGACAGTCCTCGAACACTGAAGCTTTCTTT CASSRQSSNTEAFF
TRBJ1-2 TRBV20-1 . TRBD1 TGCAGTGCCAAACAGGGGGTCCTCTATGGCTACACCTTC CSAKQGVLYGYTF
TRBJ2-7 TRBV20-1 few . TGCAGTGCTAGAGTCAGCACCTACGAGCAGTACTTC CSARVSTYEQYF
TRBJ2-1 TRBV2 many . TGTGCCAGCAGGGCTAGCAGTATCTACAATGAGCAGTTCTTC CASRASSIYNEQFF
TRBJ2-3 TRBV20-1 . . TGCAGTGCTAGCGCCAGCACAGATACGCAGTATTTT CSASASTDTQYF
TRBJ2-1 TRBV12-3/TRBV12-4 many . TGTGCCAGCAGTTTTTTTAGCGGCAATGAGCAGTTCTTC CASSFFSGNEQFF